The clone carrying this T cell receptor beta chain was recorded a few times. The sample comes from a study of T cells in Graves' hyperthyroidism and ophthalmopathy. The V gene's germline CDR1 is SGHAT and CDR2 FQNNGV. Trimming at V came to 1 base and at J to 8 bases, leaving 5 bases not matched to a gene. The CDR3 loop spans 16 amino acids. RNA transcripts served as the template for amplifying TCR beta CDR3 regions. HTBI primers drove first-round RT-PCR of the TCR CDR3. TCRdb re-called the multiplex PCR reads through MiXCR, storing one row per CDR3 protein. The sample includes 400,000 to 450,000 distinct CDR3 sequences, 14% to 15% of them seen just once.

The chain carries TRBV11-2 and TRBJ1-6; TRBD1 aligns across 10 bases. Material: blood. This clonotype was obtained from a man between 18 and 35 years old with Graves' ophthalmopathy. The chain's CDR3 is CASSLGAGTGDSPLHF. DNA for the CDR3: TGTGCCAGCAGCTTAGGCGCCGGGACAGGGGATTCACCCCTCCACTTT.